The rows below give T cell receptor beta chains drawn from one sample of a study of T cell repertoires in cytomegalovirus infection. TCRdb independently ran MiXCR on the reads; one entry per CDR3 protein. The sample lists hundreds of thousands of distinct CDR3 sequences, approximately 24% seen once, with around a sixth in the top ten. The sample was CD8+ T cells from PBMCs. The source is a human donor in good health (CMV status not recorded). Some clones in this sample may be carry-over from other donors' samples. Both conserved end residues are part of each CDR3. The D gene is left open where the match is weak. Clone size is not always given. Where it is, it says once, few, many or a class for expanded clones.

clone_size d_call j_call v_call cdr3_nt cdr3_aa
NA NA TRBJ2-2 TRBV6-5 TGTGCCAGCACCACGGGGAGCAGGGGCTCCACCGGGGAGCTGTTTTTT CASTTGSRGSTGELFF
few NA TRBJ1-1 TRBV20-1 TGCAGTGCCAAGACAGTGAACACTGAAGCTTTCTTT CSAKTVNTEAFF
many TRBD2 TRBJ2-5 TRBV7-8 TGTGCCAGCAGGGGTTTGGGACTAGCGGGGGAGACCCAGTACTTC CASRGLGLAGETQYF
NA TRBD2 TRBJ2-5 TRBV20-1 TGCAGTGCTAGAGACCCGGGGGGTAGCGGGGGACAAGAGACCCAGTACTTC CSARDPGGSGGQETQYF
NA NA TRBJ1-4 TRBV28 TGTGCCAGCAGTTTATCATCCCGGATATGGACGACTGAAAAACTGTTTTTT CASSLSSRIWTTEKLFF
few NA TRBJ1-1 TRBV4-1 TGCGCCAGCAGCACCCGGGACACCCTCACTGATAAAGCTTTCTTT CASSTRDTLTDKAFF
NA NA TRBJ2-7 TRBV15 TGTGCCACCAGCAGAGATCGCGACGAGCAGTACTTC CATSRDRDEQYF
NA NA TRBJ1-1 TRBV28 TGTGCCAGCAGTTTTGAGAACAGCCTTGAAGCTTTCTTT CASSFENSLEAFF
many TRBD2 TRBJ2-3 TRBV12-3/TRBV12-4 TGTGCCAGCAGTTTCCTCCAAATGAGCGGGGCTAGCACAGATACGCAGTATTTT CASSFLQMSGASTDTQYF
many NA TRBJ1-1 TRBV2 TGTGCCAGCAGTGGAACAGGAGAAGCTTTCTTT CASSGTGEAFF
NA TRBD1 TRBJ2-7 TRBV28 TGTGCCAGCAGGCGGACAGGGGGTTCCGAGCAGCACTTC CASRRTGGSEQHF
many TRBD1 TRBJ2-4 TRBV7-6 TGTGCCAGCAGCTTCCGGCCGGGACAGGGGGACAACATTCAGTACTTC CASSFRPGQGDNIQYF
NA NA TRBJ2-7 TRBV7-9 TGTGCCAGCAGCTTAGCGGGGGCGGCCTACGAGCAGTACTTC CASSLAGAAYEQYF
NA TRBD2 TRBJ2-7 TRBV7-9 TGTGCCAGCAGCTTAAGCCCATGGACTAGTCCCTACGAGCAGTACTTC CASSLSPWTSPYEQYF
NA NA TRBJ1-5 TRBV25-1 TGTGCCAGCAGTGAATCGCTAGGGAGCGGACAGCCCCAGCATTTT CASSESLGSGQPQHF
NA NA TRBJ2-2 TRBV20-1 TGCAGTGCAACCAGGGGTACCGGGGAGCTGTTTTTT CSATRGTGELFF
many TRBD1 TRBJ2-1 TRBV7-9 TGTGCCAGCAGCCTCCCGGGACAGTGGGACAATGAGCAGTTCTTC CASSLPGQWDNEQFF
NA NA TRBJ1-5 TRBV28 TGTGCCAGCAGTTTATGGAGTCAGCCCCAGCATTTT CASSLWSQPQHF
few TRBD1 TRBJ1-4 TRBV6-5 TGTGCCAGCAGCCCCGTCCGGGACAGTAATGAAAAACTGTTTTTT CASSPVRDSNEKLFF
few NA TRBJ1-2 TRBV6-5 TGTGCCAGCAGAGCAGACTCCTATGGCTACACCTTC CASRADSYGYTF
many TRBD1 TRBJ1-6 TRBV7-9 TGTGCCAGCAGTCTACACGACCGGACAGGGGCTGGATCACCCCTCCACTTT CASSLHDRTGAGSPLHF
NA NA TRBJ1-1 TRBV9 TGTGCCAGCAGCGTGGGGACCGATATGAACACTGAAGCTTTCTTT CASSVGTDMNTEAFF
many NA TRBJ1-5 TRBV28 TGTGCCAGCAGTTTATTAGGGTTTGGGAGTTCGGATCAGCCCCAGCATTTT CASSLLGFGSSDQPQHF
NA NA TRBJ2-7 TRBV7-6 TGTGCCAGCAGCGATTCCACGAGCACCTACGAGCAGTACTTC CASSDSTSTYEQYF
NA NA TRBJ1-1 TRBV12-3/TRBV12-4 TGTGCCAGCAGGGGAGTGACCACTGAAGCTTTCTTT CASRGVTTEAFF
NA NA TRBJ2-3 TRBV11-2 TGTGCCAGCAGCACTACACCTGCGGATACGCAGTATTTT CASSTTPADTQYF
many NA TRBJ2-5 TRBV7-7 TGTGCCAGCAGCTCAACTTGGGGGTCGTACCAAGAGACCCAGTACTTC CASSSTWGSYQETQYF
few TRBD1 TRBJ1-4 TRBV15 TGTGCCACCAGCAGAGATGGGACAGGGAATGAAAAACTGTTTTTT CATSRDGTGNEKLFF
few NA TRBJ2-1 TRBV9 TGTGCCAGCAGCGTAGAGGTAAACTATGAGCAGTTCTTC CASSVEVNYEQFF
few NA TRBJ1-5 TRBV19 TGTGCCAGTAGTGACCCAACCGGGACACACAATCAGCCCCAGCATTTT CASSDPTGTHNQPQHF
NA NA TRBJ2-7 TRBV12-3/TRBV12-4 TGTGCCAGCAGTTTATCCACTTCCTACGAGCAGTACTTC CASSLSTSYEQYF
NA TRBD2 TRBJ2-3 TRBV12-3/TRBV12-4 TGTGCCAGCAGTTTGGCTAGCGGGTACACAGATACGCAGTATTTT CASSLASGYTDTQYF
few NA TRBJ1-2 TRBV15 TGTGCCACCAGTAACAGGGAGCTAACGGACTACACCTTC CATSNRELTDYTF
few NA TRBJ2-4 TRBV19 TGTGCCAGTTCCCGGGCGGACATTCAGTACTTC CASSRADIQYF
few NA TRBJ2-1 TRBV29-1 TGCAGCGTTGTATGGGGGGCGAGGTATGAGCAGTTCTTC CSVVWGARYEQFF
many NA TRBJ2-7 TRBV7-9 TGTGCCAGCAGCGTCACCAGTTCCCACGAGCAGTACTTC CASSVTSSHEQYF
NA TRBD1 TRBJ1-1 TRBV14 TGTGCCAGCAGCCAAGACTGGATGACAGGGGCGGCGAACACTGAAGCTTTCTTT CASSQDWMTGAANTEAFF
NA NA TRBJ1-1 TRBV6-2/TRBV6-3 TGTGCCAGCAGTTACCCGAACACTGAAGCTTTCTTT CASSYPNTEAFF
NA TRBD2 TRBJ2-7 TRBV28 TGTGCCACCCTCCCTAGCGGGGGGACCGTCGAGCAGTACTTC CATLPSGGTVEQYF
NA TRBD1 TRBJ2-5 TRBV29-1 TGCAGCGCCGGGGGACAGGGGAGGGTAGAGACCCAGTACTTC CSAGGQGRVETQYF
NA NA TRBJ2-5 TRBV5-1 TGCGCCAGCAGCGATCCCCCCCTCCAAGAGACCCAGTACTTC CASSDPPLQETQYF
medium-sized NA TRBJ2-1 TRBV11-1 TGTGCCAGCAGCTTAGCGCCCCTTTATGAGCAGTTCTTC CASSLAPLYEQFF
NA NA TRBJ1-5 TRBV29-1 TGCAGCGTTGGGGGATCTAGCAATCAGCCCCAGCATTTT CSVGGSSNQPQHF
NA NA TRBJ2-1 TRBV5-1 TGCGCCAGCAGCTCCTCGTACGGAGGGGATGAGCAGTTCTTC CASSSSYGGDEQFF
many TRBD1 TRBJ2-3 TRBV29-1 TGCAGCGTTGGACAGGGGCCAGGTGATACGCAGTATTTT CSVGQGPGDTQYF
NA NA TRBJ1-5 TRBV20-1 TGCAGTGCTAGAAGCCTCAGGGAGGGTCAGCCCCAGCATTTT CSARSLREGQPQHF
few TRBD2 TRBJ2-1 TRBV12-3/TRBV12-4 TGTGCCAGCAGTAATCCGGGACTAGAGATTTTCAATGAGCAGTTCTTC CASSNPGLEIFNEQFF
NA NA TRBJ1-5 TRBV19 TGTGCCAGTACCTCATTCAATCAGCCCCAGCATTTT CASTSFNQPQHF
NA NA TRBJ2-1 TRBV20-1 TGCAGTGCTAGAGATCAGACTGACCCTTGGGATGAGCAGTTCTTC CSARDQTDPWDEQFF
NA TRBD1 TRBJ1-2 TRBV19 TGTGCCAGTAGTATAACGGGACACAGGGGTGATGGCTACACCTTC CASSITGHRGDGYTF
NA NA TRBJ2-5 TRBV12-3/TRBV12-4 TGTGCCAGCAGTTTAGTCAGGCCGGAGACCCAGTACTTC CASSLVRPETQYF
NA NA TRBJ2-1 TRBV9 TGTGCCAGCAGCGTAGTCGGCGATGAGCAGTTCTTC CASSVVGDEQFF